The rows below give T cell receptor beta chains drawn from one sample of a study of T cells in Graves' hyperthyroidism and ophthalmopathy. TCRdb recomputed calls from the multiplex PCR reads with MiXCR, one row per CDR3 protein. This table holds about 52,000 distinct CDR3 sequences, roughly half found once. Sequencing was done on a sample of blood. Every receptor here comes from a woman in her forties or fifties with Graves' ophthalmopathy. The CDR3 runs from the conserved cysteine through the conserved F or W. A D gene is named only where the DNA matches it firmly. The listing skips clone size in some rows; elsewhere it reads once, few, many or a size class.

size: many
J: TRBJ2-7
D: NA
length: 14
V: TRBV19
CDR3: CASSTAGLSYEQYF
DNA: TGTGCCAGTAGTACGGCGGGGCTCTCCTACGAGCAGTACTTC

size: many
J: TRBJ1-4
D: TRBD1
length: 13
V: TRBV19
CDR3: CASSRDRMGGLFF
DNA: TGTGCCAGTAGTAGGGACAGGATGGGTGGACTGTTTTTT

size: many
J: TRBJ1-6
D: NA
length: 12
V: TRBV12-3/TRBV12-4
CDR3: CASSLGGSPLHF
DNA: TGTGCCAGCAGTTTAGGAGGGTCACCCCTCCACTTT

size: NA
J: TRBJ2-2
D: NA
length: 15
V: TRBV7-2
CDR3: CASSLYRENAGELLF
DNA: TGTGCCAGCAGCTTATACCGGGAGAACGCCGGGGAGCTGCTTTTT

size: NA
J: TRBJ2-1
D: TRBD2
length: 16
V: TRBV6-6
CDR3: CASKITGTSGYNEQFF
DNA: TGTGCCAGCAAGATAACCGGGACTAGCGGTTACAATGAGCAGTTCTTC

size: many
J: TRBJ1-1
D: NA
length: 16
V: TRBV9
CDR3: CASNPTGGWPNTEAFF
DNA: TGTGCCAGCAACCCCACGGGGGGCTGGCCGAACACTGAAGCTTTCTTT

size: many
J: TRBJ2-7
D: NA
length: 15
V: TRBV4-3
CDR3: CASSQDSTGAYEQYF
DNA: TGCGCCAGCAGCCAAGATTCGACAGGTGCCTACGAGCAGTACTTC

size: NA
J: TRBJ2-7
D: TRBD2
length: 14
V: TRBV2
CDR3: CASSEAGGSYEQYF
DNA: TGTGCCAGCAGTGAAGCGGGGGGGTCATACGAGCAGTACTTC

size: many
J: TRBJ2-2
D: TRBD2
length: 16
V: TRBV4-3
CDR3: CASSQIAGGSTGELFF
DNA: TGCGCCAGCAGCCAAATAGCGGGAGGGAGTACCGGGGAGCTGTTTTTT

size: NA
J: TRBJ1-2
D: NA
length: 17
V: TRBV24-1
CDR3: CATSDSSGGNGNYGYTF
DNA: TGTGCCACCAGTGATTCATCCGGGGGTAACGGCAACTATGGCTACACCTTC

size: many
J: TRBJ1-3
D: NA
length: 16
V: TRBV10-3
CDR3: CAISEFGQSSGNTIYF
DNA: TGTGCCATCAGTGAATTTGGACAGAGCTCTGGAAACACCATATATTTT

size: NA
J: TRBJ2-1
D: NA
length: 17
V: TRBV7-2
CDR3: CASSQGIRGSGRNEQFF
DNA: TGCGCCAGCAGCCAAGGAATCCGGGGTTCCGGACGCAATGAGCAGTTCTTC

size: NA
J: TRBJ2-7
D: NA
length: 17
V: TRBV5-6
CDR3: CASSLTAGTFRIYEQYF
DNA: TGTGCCAGCAGCTTGACGGCTGGGACTTTCCGGATCTACGAGCAGTACTTC

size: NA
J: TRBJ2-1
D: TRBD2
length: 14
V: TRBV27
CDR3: CASSPGTRVNEQFF
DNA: TGTGCCAGCAGCCCCGGGACTAGGGTAAATGAGCAGTTCTTC

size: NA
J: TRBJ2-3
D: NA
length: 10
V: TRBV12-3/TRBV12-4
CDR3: CTSLGDTQYF
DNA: TGTACCAGCTTGGGAGATACGCAGTATTTT

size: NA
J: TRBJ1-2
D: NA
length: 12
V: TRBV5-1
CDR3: CVSRIGVYGYTF
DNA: TGCGTCAGCAGGATAGGCGTCTATGGCTACACCTTC